These T cell receptor beta chains were read from a single sample in a study of blood T cell repertoires in COVID-19. Method: immunoSEQ multiplex PCR; TCRdb's copy keeps in-frame clones and lacks some. The sample shows roughly 200,000 clones, 85% to 90% of them seen only once. Material for sequencing was peripheral blood. The receptors here all came from a woman aged 60 to 75 with acute or convalescent COVID-19. Each CDR3 is given with its conserved first and last residue. Each record gives: V gene, clone size, D gene, J gene, CDR3 protein, CDR3 DNA. The D gene is left open where the match is weak. Clone size is stated in some rows and not others, as once, few, many or a class when expanded.

TRBV11-3	.	.	TRBJ1-1	CASSLRGMNTEAFF	TGTGCCAGCAGCTTAAGGGGAATGAACACTGAAGCTTTCTTT
TRBV7-6	.	TRBD2	TRBJ2-1	CASSPPTGTSGRNEQFF	TGTGCCAGCAGCCCCCCCACGGGGACTAGCGGGAGGAATGAGCAGTTCTTC
TRBV19	.	.	TRBJ2-1	CASSIHATSNEQFF	TGTGCCAGTAGTATCCACGCAACTAGTAATGAGCAGTTCTTC
TRBV2	.	.	TRBJ1-3	CASTTVSGNTIYF	TGTGCCAGCACCACGGTCTCTGGAAACACCATATATTTT
TRBV28	.	.	TRBJ1-5	CASSLIDRMSNQPQHF	TGTGCCAGCAGTTTAATCGACAGGATGAGTAATCAGCCCCAGCATTTT
TRBV5-1	.	TRBD2	TRBJ2-5	CASGLAGFQETQYF	TGCGCCAGCGGGCTAGCGGGGTTCCAAGAGACCCAGTACTTC
TRBV6-2/TRBV6-3	.	.	TRBJ1-1	CASSSPGVENTEAFF	TGTGCCAGCAGTTCCCCGGGGGTCGAGAACACTGAAGCTTTCTTT
TRBV4-1	.	TRBD1	TRBJ1-2	CASSQAGQGYGYTF	TGCGCCAGCAGCCAAGCCGGACAGGGCTATGGCTACACCTTC
TRBV18	.	TRBD1	TRBJ1-6	CASSPGQGVSPLHF	TGTGCCAGCTCCCCGGGACAGGGGGTCTCACCCCTCCACTTT
TRBV19	few	.	TRBJ1-3	CASSLGLSSGNTIYF	TGTGCCAGTAGCCTAGGACTGAGCTCTGGAAACACCATATATTTT
TRBV7-8	.	TRBD1	TRBJ2-2	CASSLTGGADTGELFF	TGTGCCAGCAGCTTAACAGGGGGCGCGGACACCGGGGAGCTGTTTTTT
TRBV19	few	.	TRBJ1-2	CASSVQVEYGYTF	TGTGCCAGTAGTGTTCAAGTCGAGTATGGCTACACCTTC
TRBV30	.	TRBD1	TRBJ2-3	CAWSGGGNTDTQYF	TGTGCCTGGAGTGGAGGGGGCAACACAGATACGCAGTATTTT
TRBV27	.	.	TRBJ1-2	CASGRGGANYGYTF	TGTGCCAGCGGAAGGGGGGGGGCTAACTATGGCTACACCTTC
TRBV20-1	.	TRBD1	TRBJ1-4	CSASPQGAGEKLFF	TGCAGTGCTAGTCCTCAGGGGGCAGGAGAAAAACTGTTTTTT
TRBV12-3/TRBV12-4	.	.	TRBJ2-3	CASNQGGDTQYF	TGTGCCAGCAATCAGGGCGGAGATACGCAGTATTTT
TRBV5-8	.	TRBD2	TRBJ2-1	CASSITTSGNSYNEQFF	TGTGCCAGCAGCATTACGACTAGCGGGAACTCCTACAATGAGCAGTTCTTC
TRBV9	.	.	TRBJ2-2	CASSDGPRGPGELFF	TGTGCCAGCAGCGATGGCCCTAGGGGCCCCGGGGAGCTGTTTTTT
TRBV19	once	.	TRBJ2-3	CASSGGQWDTQYF	TGTGCCAGTAGTGGGGGACAATGGGATACGCAGTATTTT
TRBV5-1	.	.	TRBJ2-1	CASSLGFGGIEQFF	TGCGCCAGCAGCTTAGGGTTTGGGGGCATTGAGCAGTTCTTC
TRBV6-5	.	TRBD1	TRBJ1-3	CASSYGTVSSGNTIYF	TGTGCCAGCAGTTACGGGACAGTTAGCTCTGGAAACACCATATATTTT
TRBV3-1/TRBV3-2	.	TRBD2	TRBJ2-3	CASSQGIGDSGRAWTQYF	TGTGCCAGCAGCCAAGGAATCGGGGATAGCGGGAGGGCTTGGACGCAGTATTTT
TRBV19	few	TRBD1	TRBJ1-2	CASSSPGQLYGYTF	TGTGCCAGTAGTTCACCGGGACAGCTCTATGGCTACACCTTC
TRBV4-1	.	.	TRBJ1-2	CASSQEWGQDYGYTF	TGCGCCAGCAGCCAAGAATGGGGACAAGACTATGGCTACACCTTC
TRBV3-1/TRBV3-2	.	TRBD2	TRBJ2-3	CASSQLAGGSDTQYF	TGTGCCAGCAGCCAGCTAGCGGGAGGGTCTGATACGCAGTATTTT
TRBV2	.	.	TRBJ1-4	CASSEARGSAYGKLFF	TGTGCCAGCAGTGAAGCCAGGGGTAGTGCGTATGGAAAACTGTTTTTT
TRBV18	.	TRBD1	TRBJ1-1	CASSGQHNTEAFF	TGTGCCAGCTCGGGACAGCACAACACTGAAGCTTTCTTT
TRBV5-5	.	.	TRBJ1-5	CASSRDIDEPQHF	TGTGCCAGCAGCCGGGACATAGATGAGCCCCAGCATTTT
TRBV11-1	.	TRBD2	TRBJ2-5	CASRRTSGNLETQYF	TGTGCCAGCAGAAGGACTAGCGGGAATTTGGAGACCCAGTACTTC
TRBV5-1	.	.	TRBJ2-1	CASSLVPSGDYNEQFF	TGCGCCAGCAGCTTGGTCCCCAGCGGAGACTACAATGAGCAGTTCTTC
TRBV5-1	.	TRBD1	TRBJ1-3	CASSLGQGATSGNTIYF	TGCGCCAGCAGCCTAGGACAGGGGGCAACCTCTGGAAACACCATATATTTT
TRBV6-5	.	.	TRBJ1-4	CASSYSPGEKLFF	TGTGCCAGCAGTTACTCCCCGGGGGAAAAACTGTTTTTT
TRBV28	.	.	TRBJ1-2	CASSSDIYGYTF	TGTGCCAGCAGCTCCGACATCTATGGCTACACCTTC
TRBV7-9	medium-sized	.	TRBJ1-6	CASSLQGGRDNSPLHF	TGTGCCAGCAGCTTACAGGGAGGGAGAGATAATTCACCCCTCCACTTT
TRBV30	.	.	TRBJ1-1	CAWRVRDTEAFF	TGTGCCTGGAGAGTCAGGGATACTGAAGCTTTCTTT
TRBV6-5	.	TRBD1	TRBJ1-2	CASRRTGTDRYGYTF	TGTGCCAGCAGGAGGACAGGGACTGACCGATATGGCTACACCTTC
TRBV7-9	.	.	TRBJ1-1	CASSLWQAQNTEAFF	TGTGCCAGCAGCTTATGGCAGGCTCAGAACACTGAAGCTTTCTTT
TRBV18	.	.	TRBJ2-4	CASSPAGLPYIQYF	TGTGCCAGCTCACCTGCAGGGTTGCCGTACATTCAGTACTTC
TRBV7-9	.	TRBD2	TRBJ2-1	CASALAGANEQFF	TGTGCCAGCGCCCTAGCGGGAGCCAACGAGCAGTTCTTC
TRBV29-1	.	.	TRBJ2-1	CSVDRAVEQFF	TGCAGCGTTGACCGAGCGGTCGAGCAGTTCTTC
TRBV12-3/TRBV12-4	few	.	TRBJ1-2	CASSPGLTSGYTF	TGTGCCAGCAGTCCCGGACTCACTTCTGGCTACACCTTC
TRBV11-2	.	.	TRBJ2-1	CASSLGQAGANEQFF	TGTGCCAGCAGCTTAGGACAGGCGGGCGCCAATGAGCAGTTCTTC
TRBV7-2	.	.	TRBJ2-3	CASSRSQGSQKYF	TGTGCCAGCAGCCGATCGCAGGGGAGTCAAAAATATTTT
TRBV5-4	.	TRBD2	TRBJ2-1	CASSPGGGTSGSNEQFF	TGTGCCAGCAGCCCCGGGGGGGGGACTAGTGGGTCCAATGAGCAGTTCTTC
TRBV5-1	.	TRBD1	TRBJ2-1	CASSPTGVGQFF	TGCGCCAGCAGCCCAACAGGGGTTGGGCAGTTCTTC
TRBV5-1	.	TRBD1	TRBJ2-1	CASSLGTGMDEQFF	TGCGCCAGCAGCTTAGGGACAGGGATGGATGAGCAGTTCTTC
TRBV7-3	.	TRBD1	TRBJ2-1	CASSLRRAGGHNEQFF	TGTGCCAGCAGCTTAAGGCGCGCAGGGGGCCACAATGAGCAGTTCTTC
TRBV5-1	.	TRBD2	TRBJ2-7	CASSLVPSGKGANYEQYF	TGCGCCAGCAGCTTGGTACCTAGCGGGAAAGGGGCCAACTACGAGCAGTACTTC
TRBV6-1	.	.	TRBJ1-1	CASSEERRTEAFF	TGTGCCAGCAGTGAAGAGCGCCGTACTGAAGCTTTCTTT
TRBV19	.	.	TRBJ1-3	CASSKQGVVGNTIYF	TGTGCCAGTAGCAAACAGGGAGTCGTTGGAAACACCATATATTTT
TRBV7-9	.	.	TRBJ2-1	CASSSEAERGNEQFF	TGTGCCAGCAGCTCAGAGGCTGAGAGAGGTAATGAGCAGTTCTTC
TRBV5-4	.	.	TRBJ2-5	CASNSRGETQYF	TGTGCCAGCAACTCCCGGGGGGAGACCCAGTACTTC
TRBV19	.	.	TRBJ1-6	CASSTQGQNSPLHF	TGTGCCAGTAGTACACAGGGTCAAAATTCACCCCTCCACTTT
TRBV27	.	.	TRBJ1-5	CASSPWAGGKNQPQHF	TGTGCCAGCAGTCCTTGGGCCGGGGGAAAAAATCAGCCCCAGCATTTT
TRBV11-3	.	.	TRBJ1-3	CASSLGGTSGNTIYF	TGTGCCAGCAGCTTAGGAGGGACATCTGGAAACACCATATATTTT
TRBV9	.	TRBD1	TRBJ2-4	CASSVQATGGIQYF	TGTGCCAGCAGCGTCCAGGCTACAGGGGGCATTCAGTACTTC
TRBV27	.	TRBD1	TRBJ2-3	CASSSGTGGHTQYF	TGTGCCAGCAGTTCCGGGACAGGGGGTCATACGCAGTATTTT